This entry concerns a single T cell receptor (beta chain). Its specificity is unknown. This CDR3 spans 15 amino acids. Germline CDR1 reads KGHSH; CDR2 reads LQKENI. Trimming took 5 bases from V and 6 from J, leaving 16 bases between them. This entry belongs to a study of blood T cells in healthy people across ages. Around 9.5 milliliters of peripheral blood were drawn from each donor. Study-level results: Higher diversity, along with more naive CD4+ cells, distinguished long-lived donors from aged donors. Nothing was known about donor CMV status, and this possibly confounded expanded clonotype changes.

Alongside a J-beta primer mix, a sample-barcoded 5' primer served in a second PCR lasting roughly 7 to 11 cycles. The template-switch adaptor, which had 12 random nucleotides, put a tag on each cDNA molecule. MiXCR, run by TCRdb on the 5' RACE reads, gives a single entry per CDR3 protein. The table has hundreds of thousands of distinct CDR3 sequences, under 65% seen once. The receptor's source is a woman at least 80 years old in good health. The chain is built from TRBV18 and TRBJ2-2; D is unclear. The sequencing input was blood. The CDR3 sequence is CASSSTPGFPGELFF. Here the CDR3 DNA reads TGTGCCAGCTCATCAACACCCGGCTTTCCCGGGGAGCTGTTTTTT.